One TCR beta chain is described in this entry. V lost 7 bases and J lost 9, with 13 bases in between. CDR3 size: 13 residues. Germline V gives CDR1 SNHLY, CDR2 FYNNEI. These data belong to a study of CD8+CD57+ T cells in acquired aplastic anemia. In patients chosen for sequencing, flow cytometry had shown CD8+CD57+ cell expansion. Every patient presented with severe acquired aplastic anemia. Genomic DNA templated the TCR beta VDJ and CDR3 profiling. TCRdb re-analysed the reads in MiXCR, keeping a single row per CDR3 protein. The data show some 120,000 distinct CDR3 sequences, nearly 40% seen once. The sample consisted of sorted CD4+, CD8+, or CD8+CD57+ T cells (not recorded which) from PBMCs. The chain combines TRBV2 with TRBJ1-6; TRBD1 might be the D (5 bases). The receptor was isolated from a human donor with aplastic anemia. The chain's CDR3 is CASIDRDASPLHF. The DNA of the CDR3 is TGTGCCAGCATCGACAGAGATGCTTCACCCCTCCACTTT. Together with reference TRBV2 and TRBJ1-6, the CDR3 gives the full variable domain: EPEVTQTPSHQVTQMGQEVILRCVPISNHLYFYWYRQILGQKVEFLVSFYNNEISEKSEIFDDQFSVERPDGSNFTLKIRSTKLEDSAMYFCASIDRDASPLHFGNGTRLTVT.